This T cell receptor beta chain emerged from a study of blood T cell repertoires in COVID-19. Across the study: Samples taken during acute and convalescent COVID-19 were collected in the United States, Italy and Spain. T cells, B-cell-depleted T cells, or PBMCs provided the cDNA or gDNA that served as material.

The CDR3 spans 15 residues. Germline CDR1 SEHNR, CDR2 FQNEAQ (reference sequence). The ends lost 5 bases at V and 0 bases at J; junction bases unmatched: 4. Sequenced by immunoSEQ multiplex PCR; TCRdb stores in-frame clones only, minus some. The table lists 250,000 to 300,000 clones, 85% to 90% of them singletons. The Seattle patients joined while their infection was active and were tracked longitudinally afterward. The sample taken for sequencing was peripheral blood. The TCR was taken from a woman aged 60-75 years with COVID-19, enrolled during active disease. The chain recombines TRBV7-9 with TRBJ2-7, with 10 bases lining up with TRBD2. This CDR3 reads CASSHTSGNSYEQYF. In DNA, the CDR3 is TGTGCCAGCAGCCACACTAGCGGGAACTCCTACGAGCAGTACTTC.